A selection of T cell receptor beta chains follows, all from one sample in a study of blood T cell repertoires in COVID-19. Method: immunoSEQ multiplex PCR; TCRdb's copy keeps in-frame clones and lacks some. This table holds over 110,000 clones, about three quarters found once. Sequenced: peripheral blood. Receptors were obtained from a woman aged 55-70 years with acute or convalescent COVID-19. Both conserved end residues are part of each CDR3.

j_call v_call cdr3_aa
TRBJ2-7 TRBV6-5 CASSSTDSRKNYEQYF
TRBJ1-6 TRBV27 CASSLLGRNSPLHF
TRBJ2-7 TRBV9 CASSAHGLLKGDEQYF
TRBJ2-1 TRBV27 CASSQTGRLAGAEFF
TRBJ1-5 TRBV3-1/TRBV3-2 CASSPRGSNQPQHF
TRBJ2-3 TRBV4-1 CASSLGLAGGPGLTDTQYF
TRBJ2-1 TRBV30 CAWRRTSGRESYNEQFF
TRBJ1-2 TRBV11-2 CASSLIGGNYGYTF
TRBJ2-3 TRBV5-1 CASREGQAKGDTQYF
TRBJ2-7 TRBV19 CASSIRLAGTYEQYF
TRBJ2-3 TRBV5-1 CASSLVLNTDTQYF
TRBJ2-7 TRBV13 CASSQWGDRSYEQYF
TRBJ2-7 TRBV27 CASSLGLAREQYF
TRBJ2-1 TRBV28 CASSVKLDAFGDEQFF
TRBJ2-1 TRBV11-3 CASSPSGLVSNEQFF
TRBJ2-1 TRBV1 CTSSRDSPDYNEQFF
TRBJ2-2 TRBV18 CASSPPVGTGELFF
TRBJ2-1 TRBV10-1 CASSGGSSGFYNEQFF
TRBJ2-5 TRBV9 CASSVENGRRSQETQYF
TRBJ2-7 TRBV3-1/TRBV3-2 CASSETSGYYEEQYF
TRBJ2-6 TRBV30 CAWSVLPFGSSGANVLTF
TRBJ2-1 TRBV29-1 CSVARTSGPNEQFF
TRBJ1-2 TRBV3-1/TRBV3-2 CASSPGHQSHYGYTF
TRBJ1-1 TRBV9 CASSATGYTEAFF
TRBJ2-1 TRBV25-1 CASSDWTGGFNEQFF
TRBJ2-5 TRBV19 CASGGDLQETQYF
TRBJ2-7 TRBV5-5 CASSSRVSAYEQYF
TRBJ2-7 TRBV6-6 CASSYSGTQTYEQYF
TRBJ2-2 TRBV5-1 CASSLVTGTTGELFF
TRBJ2-7 TRBV30 CASDRVPYEQYF
TRBJ2-2 TRBV4-2 CASSHAEDTGELFF
TRBJ2-1 TRBV7-9 CASSPSLNEQFF
TRBJ1-1 TRBV18 CASSPVAGGEAFF
TRBJ2-7 TRBV18 CASSKDIKTYEQYF
TRBJ1-5 TRBV19 CASRTQGISNQPQHF
TRBJ2-1 TRBV7-9 CAAGRSGGVYNEQFF
TRBJ2-3 TRBV10-3 CAISELGTDTQYF
TRBJ2-7 TRBV19 CATTPGQGLYEQYF
TRBJ2-1 TRBV24-1 CATSKGGVNNEQFF
TRBJ2-3 TRBV9 CASSVGPGGSTDTQYF
TRBJ2-1 TRBV15 CATSREGLAAYNEQFF
TRBJ2-2 TRBV7-9 CASSGRSLAGVFAGELFF